Shown below are 11 T cell receptor beta chains from a single sample sequenced in a study of CD8 T cells in Susac syndrome (dated by TCRdb to the late 2010s). Receptor amplification or capture employed the immunoSEQ multiplex PCR assay. RNA was extracted using the RNeasy kit, and about 0.45 to 1 ug of the RNA was reverse transcribed with random hexamers. Using fastp trimming at Q25 and MiXCR clonotype assembly, TCRdb reanalyzed the public sequencing data and kept in-frame beta chains. Rows with one shared CDR3 protein collapse into an entry with the most common genes and DNA. Present in this sample are approximately 130,000 distinct CDR3 sequences, approximately 90% of which were seen just once. The ten largest account for 0.2% to 0.25% of the sample. The sample taken for sequencing was CD8+ T cells from PBMCs. The source is a human donor with multiple sclerosis.

This chain links TRBV27 with TRBJ2-2, with D possibly being TRBD1 (5 bases). V was cut by 5 bases and J by 5 bases, with 6 bases left in between. Germline assignment: CDR1 MNHEY and CDR2 SMNVEV (reference sequence). This CDR3 has 12 amino acids. The CDR3 nucleotides read TGTGCCAGCAGTAAGGGGACCGGGGAGCTGTTTTTT. This gives the protein CASSKGTGELFF.

The CDR3 is CASSQGITSGDSSYNEQFF. The CDR3 DNA sequence: TGCGCCAGCAGCCAAGGAATCACTAGCGGGGATAGCTCCTACAATGAGCAGTTCTTC. This chain joins TRBV4-3 and TRBJ2-1; TRBD2 matches at 10 bases. With 1 base clipped from V and 0 bases from J, the junction kept 9 bases outside the gene matches. This CDR3 comprises 19 residues. In germline, CDR1 is LGHNA, CDR2 YSLEER.

The J gene is TRBJ1-2, the V gene TRBV18; D unclear. V dropped 6 bases and J dropped 7 bases, with 15 bases sitting between them. Looked up from germline, CDR1 is KGHSH and CDR2 is LQKENI. The CDR3 runs to 13 residues. The CDR3 nucleotides read TGTGCCAGCTCTTTTCTTCAGGAAGGTGGCTACACCTTC. Translated, it gives CASSFLQEGGYTF.

The genes are TRBV5-6 and TRBJ2-1; D gene unclear. This CDR3 has 14 amino acids. Germline CDR1 and CDR2: SGHDT and YYEEEE. V lost 4 bases and J 4 bases, leaving 12 bases between the germline ends. Here the CDR3 DNA reads TGTGCCAGCAGCATCTTAGACACTTACAATGAGCAGTTCTTC. It specifies CASSILDTYNEQFF.

V and J are TRBV27 and TRBJ2-6; D possibly corresponds to TRBD2 (5 bases). The germline V gene has CDR1 MNHEY and CDR2 SMNVEV (reference sequence). CDR3 length: 14 residues. The ends were cut back, 8 bases at V and 2 bases at J, with 10 bases in the middle. The CDR3 loop is CASGGGPGANVLTF. DNA of the CDR3: TGTGCCAGCGGAGGAGGTCCTGGGGCCAACGTCCTGACTTTC.

V gene TRBV27 combines with J gene TRBJ1-4; tentatively, D is TRBD1 (5 bases). Germline-derived CDR1 and CDR2 are MNHEY and SMNVEV (reference sequence). The CDR3 extends over 15 amino acids. V was trimmed by 5 bases and J by 7 bases, leaving 17 bases between them. The CDR3 loop reads CASSPGQGWSEKLFF. CDR3 bases: TGTGCCAGCAGTCCTGGTCAGGGATGGAGTGAAAAACTGTTTTTT.

The chain links TRBV4-1 to TRBJ2-2; D call uncertain. V was shortened by 4 bases and J by 5 bases, with 11 bases between the two germline ends. CDR1 MGHRA and CDR2 YSYEKL come from the germline V gene. This CDR3 comprises 14 residues. In DNA form, the CDR3 reads TGCGCCAGCAGCCCACATTACTCGACCGGGGAGCTGTTTTTT. Translating it yields CASSPHYSTGELFF.

The V and J genes are TRBV5-4 and TRBJ2-1; possibly TRBD1 for D (6 bases). V lost 9 bases and J 5 bases, leaving 12 bases between the germline ends. The CDR3 sequence is 12 residues long. The germline V gene has CDR1 SGHNT and CDR2 YYREEE (reference sequence). The CDR3 loop is CAIKTGNNEQFF. Written as DNA, the CDR3 is TGTGCCATCAAGACAGGAAACAATGAGCAGTTCTTC.

The chain joins TRBV4-1 to TRBJ1-2; the match to TRBD1 covers 7 bases. Losses at the gene ends were 1 base for V and 4 bases for J; bases not matched to a gene: 6. The germline gives CDR1 MGHRA, CDR2 YSYEKL. The CDR3 runs to 15 residues. For the CDR3, the DNA is TGCGCCAGCAGCCAAGGCGTCAGGGGGGGCTATGGCTACACCTTC. As protein: CASSQGVRGGYGYTF.

The chain combines TRBV3-1 with TRBJ2-1; TRBD2 is a possible D gene (5 bases). The CDR3 totals 13 residues. CDR1 LGHDT and CDR2 YNNKEL come from the germline V gene (reference sequence). The CDR3 coding sequence is TGTGCTAGCCGGGGTAGCTCGCACAATGAGCAGTTCTTC. This codes for CASRGSSHNEQFF.

This chain joins TRBV19 and TRBJ1-2, with a weak D call TRBD1 (5 bases). The CDR3 spans 11 residues. Between the trimmed V and J ends, which lost 9 bases and 8 bases, there was a span of 13 bases. Germline loops: CDR1 LNHDA, CDR2 SQIVND (reference sequence). CDR3 nucleotides: TGTGCCAGGTCCGGGACCAAAGGCTACACCTTC. Translating it yields CARSGTKGYTF. Full variable domain (outside the CDR3, taken from reference TRBV19 and TRBJ1-2): DGGITQSPKYLFRKEGQNVTLSCEQNLNHDAMYWYRQDPGQGLRLIYYSQIVNDFQKGDIAEGYSVSREKKESFPLTVTSAQKNPTAFYLCARSGTKGYTFGSGTRLTVV.